Listed here is a single T cell receptor beta chain. This sample stems from a study of control samples from healthy donors and cancer patients. Sequenced by immunoSEQ multiplex PCR; TCRdb stores in-frame clones only, minus some. The top ten hold around 1.8% of the sample, which has 100,000 to 150,000 clones, less than 90% seen once. V was pared by 4 bases and J by 5 bases, with 15 bases between. The CDR3 loop spans 14 amino acids. CDR1 is SGDLS and CDR2 is YYNGEE in the germline V gene. The specimen was blood. V is TRBV9 and J is TRBJ1-1; tentative D call: TRBD1 (5 bases). The TCR was taken from a man between 18 and 29 years old in good health. CDR3 coding DNA: TGTGCCAGCAGCCAGTCGGGGGGAAAAACTGAAGCTTTCTTT. Translating gives CASSQSGGKTEAFF. The whole variable domain, filled in from reference TRBV9 and TRBJ1-1, reads DSGVTQTPKHLITATGQRVTLRCSPRSGDLSVYWYQQSLDQGLQFLIQYYNGEERAKGNILERFSAQQFPDLHSELNLSSLELGDSALYFCASSQSGGKTEAFFGQGTRLTVV.